These 6 T cell receptor beta chains came from one sample sequenced in a study of OX40 agonist ivuxolimab in advanced cancers. Profiled with immunoSEQ multiplex PCR; TCRdb holds only in-frame clones, not every one. The sample contains about 83,000 clones, approximately 84% of which appear only once. The sample consisted of CD4+ or CD8+ T cells sorted from blood, taken in a trial of the OX40 agonist ivuxolimab. These receptors came from an adult with an advanced solid tumor such as melanoma, head and neck, liver or kidney cancer.

V is TRBV11-3 and J is TRBJ1-4; tentatively, D is TRBD1 (6 bases). The CDR3 is 15 residues long. Trimming pared 5 bases from V and 3 bases from J, leaving 13 bases between. Per germline, CDR1 SGHNT and CDR2 YENEEA. As DNA, the CDR3 is TGTGCCAGCAGCCCCCAGGGGCTGTCTAATGAAAAACTGTTTTTT. Encoded protein: CASSPQGLSNEKLFF. The variable domain in full, completed from reference TRBV11-3 and TRBJ1-4, reads EAGVVQSPRYKIIEKKQPVAFWCNPISGHNTLYWYLQNLGQGPELLIRYENEEAVDDSQLPKDRFSAERLKGVDSTLKIQPAELGDSAVYLCASSPQGLSNEKLFFGSGTQLSVL.

In regard to this clone: Other DNA sequences within the sample encode an identical CDR3. The rearrangement uses TRBV5-1 and TRBJ2-7; 7 nucleotides line up with TRBD1. The ends lost 0 bases at V and 2 bases at J; junction bases unmatched: 2. This CDR3 comprises 14 residues. Germline assignment: CDR1 SGHRS and CDR2 YFSETQ. CDR3 nucleotide sequence: TGCGCCAGCAGCTTGGGGACAGGCGCCTACGAGCAGTACTTC. Amino acids: CASSLGTGAYEQYF.

The chain has TRBV30 and TRBJ2-3, with 9 bases that match TRBD2. Germline V CDR1 and CDR2: GTSNPN, SVGIG (reference sequence). The CDR3 consists of 14 residues. Losses at the gene ends were 2 bases for V and 7 bases for J; bases not matched to a gene: 7. CDR3 in amino acids: CAWSTSGGMNTQYF. In nucleotides, the CDR3 is TGTGCCTGGAGTACCAGCGGGGGGATGAATACGCAGTATTTT. The complete variable domain, with remaining parts taken from reference TRBV30 and TRBJ2-3, reads SQTIHQWPATLVQPVGSPLSLECTVEGTSNPNLYWYRQAAGRGLQLLFYSVGIGQISSEVPQNLSASRPQDRQFILSSKKLLLSDSGFYLCAWSTSGGMNTQYFGPGTRLTVL.

The V gene is TRBV7-2, the J gene TRBJ1-2; tentatively, D is TRBD1 (6 bases). The germline V and J ends were trimmed by 5 bases and 5 bases, with 18 bases remaining between them. This CDR3 is built from 15 residues. The germline V gene has CDR1 SGHTA and CDR2 FQGNSA. CDR3 in DNA: TGTGCCAGCAGCCCCGGGACAATGCAAAAGTATGGCTACACCTTC. Protein sequence: CASSPGTMQKYGYTF. The full variable domain, rest sourced from reference TRBV7-2 and TRBJ1-2, is GAGVSQSPSNKVTEKGKDVELRCDPISGHTALYWYRQSLGQGLEFLIYFQGNSAPDKSGLPSDRFSAERTGGSVSTLTIQRTQQEDSAVYLCASSPGTMQKYGYTFGSGTRLTVV.

The chain links TRBV7-3 to TRBJ2-1; TRBD2 aligns across 9 bases. The V segment lost 3 bases and the J segment 7 bases; nucleotides outside the gene matches: 7. This CDR3 is built from 15 residues. CDR1 is SGHTA, CDR2 FQGTGA, per germline. The CDR3: CASSLGTSTWNEQFF. The CDR3 nucleotides are TGTGCCAGCAGCTTGGGGACTAGCACTTGGAATGAGCAGTTCTTC.

This clone has a single count. This rearrangement joins TRBV11-2 to TRBJ2-7; the D gene is possibly TRBD1 (6 bases). Germline CDR1 reads SGHAT; CDR2 reads FQNNGV. CDR3 length: 15 residues. Trimming removed 0 bases from V and 3 bases from J, with 12 bases in between. DNA of the CDR3: TGTGCCAGCAGCTTAGATAGAAGGGGGTTCTACGAGCAGTACTTC. Translated, it gives CASSLDRRGFYEQYF.